Described below is a single TCR beta chain sequence and its context. Its antigen remains unidentified. Runs used v3.0 of the immunoSEQ assay and were done at survey level. Sequencing used immunoSEQ multiplex PCR; TCRdb keeps in-frame clones, though not all of them. The table lists under 20,000 clones, 78% of them singletons. This sample is part of a study of long-term antiretroviral therapy in people with HIV. General study findings and limits: In the period from about 2003 to 2017, blood was collected, possibly under older ART regimens. Data on ART adherence, viral resistance or therapy changes were unavailable.

The CDR3 consists of 15 residues. CDR1 is SEHNR, CDR2 FQNEAQ, per germline (reference sequence). Trimming removed 1 base from V and 3 bases from J, with 9 bases in between. Clinicians in the United States treated all participants with HIV. J is TRBJ1-4 and V is TRBV7-9; unclear D gene. The sequence came from a woman aged 50 to 60 with HIV. The material sequenced was unsorted PBMCs, taken 0.3 years after starting antiretroviral therapy. The CDR3 nucleotides read TGTGCCAGCAGCTTAGTTTGGGGTTCTAATGAAAAACTGTTTTTT. This encodes CASSLVWGSNEKLFF.